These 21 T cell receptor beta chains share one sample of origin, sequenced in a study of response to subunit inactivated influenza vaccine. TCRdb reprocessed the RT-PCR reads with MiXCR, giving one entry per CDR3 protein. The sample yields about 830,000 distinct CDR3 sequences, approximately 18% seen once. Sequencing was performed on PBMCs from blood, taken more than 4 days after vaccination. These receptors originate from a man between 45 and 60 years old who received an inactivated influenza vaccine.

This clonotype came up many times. The CDR3 DNA reads as TGCGCCAGCAGCTTGGGTGAGGGACCGCCTTACGAGCAGTACTTC. This translates into CASSLGEGPPYEQYF. The chain combines TRBV5-1 with TRBJ2-7, with D perhaps given as TRBD1 or TRBD2 (5 bases each). Trimming stripped 0 bases from V and 4 bases from J, with 14 bases between. CDR1 SGHRS and CDR2 YFSETQ come from the germline V gene. The CDR3 is 15 amino acids. Drawing the rest from reference TRBV5-1 and TRBJ2-7, the complete variable domain is KAGVTQTPRYLIKTRGQQVTLSCSPISGHRSVSWYQQTPGQGLQFLFEYFSETQRNKGNFPGRFSGRQFSNSRSEMNVSTLELGDSALYLCASSLGEGPPYEQYFGPGTRLTVT.

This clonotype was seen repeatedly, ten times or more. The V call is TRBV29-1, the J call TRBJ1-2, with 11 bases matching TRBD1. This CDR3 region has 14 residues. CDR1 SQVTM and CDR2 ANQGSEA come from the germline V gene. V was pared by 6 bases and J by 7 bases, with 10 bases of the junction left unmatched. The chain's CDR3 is CSVGGDRGIGGYTF. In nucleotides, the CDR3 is TGCAGCGTGGGGGGGGACAGGGGGATTGGTGGCTACACCTTC. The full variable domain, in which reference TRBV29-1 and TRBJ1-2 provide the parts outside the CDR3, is SAVISQKPSRDICQRGTSLTIQCQVDSQVTMMFWYRQQPGQSLTLIATANQGSEATYESGFVIDKFPISRPNLTFSTLTVSNMSPEDSSIYLCSVGGDRGIGGYTFGSGTRLTVV.

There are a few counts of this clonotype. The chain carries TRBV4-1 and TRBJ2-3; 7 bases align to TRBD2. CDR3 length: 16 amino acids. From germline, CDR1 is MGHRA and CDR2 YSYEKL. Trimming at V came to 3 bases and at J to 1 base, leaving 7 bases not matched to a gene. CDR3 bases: TGCGCCAGCAGCCACTATAGCGGGTGGGGCACAGATACGCAGTATTTT. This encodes CASSHYSGWGTDTQYF.

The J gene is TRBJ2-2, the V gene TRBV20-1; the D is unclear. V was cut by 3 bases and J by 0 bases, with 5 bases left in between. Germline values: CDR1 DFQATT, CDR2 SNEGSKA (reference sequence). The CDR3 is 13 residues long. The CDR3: CSASSTNTGELFF. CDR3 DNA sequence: TGCAGTGCTAGTTCCACGAACACCGGGGAGCTGTTTTTT.

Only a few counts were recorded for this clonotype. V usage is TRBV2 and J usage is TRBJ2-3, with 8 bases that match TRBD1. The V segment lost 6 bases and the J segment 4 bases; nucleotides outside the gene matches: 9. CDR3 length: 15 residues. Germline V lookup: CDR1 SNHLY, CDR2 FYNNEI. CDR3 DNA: TGTGCCAGCAGACGAGACAGGGGCGGCGCAGATACGCAGTATTTT. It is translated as CASRRDRGGADTQYF.

CDR3 nucleotide sequence: TGTGCCAGTGCTGACAGTAACACTGAAGCTTTCTTT. Amino acid sequence: CASADSNTEAFF. The rearrangement links TRBV19 to TRBJ1-1, with D perhaps matching TRBD1 (5 bases). V shed 8 bases and J shed 2 bases, with 9 bases lying between them. Germline lookup yields CDR1 LNHDA and CDR2 SQIVND (reference sequence). This CDR3 has 12 residues.

The CDR3 DNA reads as TGTGCCAGTAGTATCGACAGGGGCTATTCTGAAGCTTTCTTT. Protein sequence: CASSIDRGYSEAFF. This chain uses TRBV19 with TRBJ1-1; TRBD1 matches 8 bases. The CDR3 loop spans 14 amino acids. The V gene end was trimmed by 3 bases and the J gene end by 6 bases; junction bases not matched to a gene: 6. The germline V gene encodes CDR1 LNHDA and CDR2 SQIVND (reference sequence).

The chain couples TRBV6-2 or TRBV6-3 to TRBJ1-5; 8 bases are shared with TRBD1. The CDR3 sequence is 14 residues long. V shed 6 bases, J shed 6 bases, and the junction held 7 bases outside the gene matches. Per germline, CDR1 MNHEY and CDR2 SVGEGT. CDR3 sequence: CASRPTGGGQPQHF. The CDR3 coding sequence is TGTGCCAGCAGACCTACAGGGGGAGGTCAGCCCCAGCATTTT.

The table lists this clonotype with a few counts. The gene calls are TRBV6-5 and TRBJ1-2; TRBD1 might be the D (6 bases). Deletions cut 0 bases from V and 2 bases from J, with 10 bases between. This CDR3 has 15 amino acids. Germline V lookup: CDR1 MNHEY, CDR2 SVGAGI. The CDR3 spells CASSYSPGQNYGYTF. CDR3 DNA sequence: TGTGCCAGCAGTTACTCTCCGGGACAAAACTATGGCTACACCTTC.

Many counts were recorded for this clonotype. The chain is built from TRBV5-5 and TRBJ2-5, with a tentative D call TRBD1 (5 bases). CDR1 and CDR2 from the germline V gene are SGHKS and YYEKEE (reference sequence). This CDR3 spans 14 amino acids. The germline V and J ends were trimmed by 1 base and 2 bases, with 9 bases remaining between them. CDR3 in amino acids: CASSLPTVQETQYF. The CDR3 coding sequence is TGTGCCAGCAGCTTGCCGACAGTACAAGAGACCCAGTACTTC.

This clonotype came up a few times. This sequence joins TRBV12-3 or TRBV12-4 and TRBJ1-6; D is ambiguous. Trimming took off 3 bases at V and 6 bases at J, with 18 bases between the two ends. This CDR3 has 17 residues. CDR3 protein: CASSFESLLRSNSPLHF. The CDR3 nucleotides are TGTGCCAGCAGTTTCGAGTCCCTCCTGCGGTCTAATTCACCCCTCCACTTT.

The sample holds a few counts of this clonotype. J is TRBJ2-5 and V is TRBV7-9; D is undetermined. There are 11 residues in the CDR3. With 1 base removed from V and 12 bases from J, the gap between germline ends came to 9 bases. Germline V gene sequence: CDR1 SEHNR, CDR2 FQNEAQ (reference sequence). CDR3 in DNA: TGTGCCAGCAGCTTAGATGGAGATAAGTACTTC. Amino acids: CASSLDGDKYF.

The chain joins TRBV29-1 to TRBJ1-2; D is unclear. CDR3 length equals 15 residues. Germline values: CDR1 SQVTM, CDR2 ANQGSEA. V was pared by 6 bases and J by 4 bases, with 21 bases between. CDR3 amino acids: CSVHSPGQILYGYTF. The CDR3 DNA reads TGCAGCGTCCATTCCCCCGGCCAGATCCTCTATGGCTACACCTTC.

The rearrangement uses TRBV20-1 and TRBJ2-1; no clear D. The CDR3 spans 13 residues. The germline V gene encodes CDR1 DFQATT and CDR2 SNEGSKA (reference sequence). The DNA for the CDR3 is TGCAGCCGCACCGTGGGCTCCTACAATGAGCAGTTCTTC. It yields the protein CSRTVGSYNEQFF.

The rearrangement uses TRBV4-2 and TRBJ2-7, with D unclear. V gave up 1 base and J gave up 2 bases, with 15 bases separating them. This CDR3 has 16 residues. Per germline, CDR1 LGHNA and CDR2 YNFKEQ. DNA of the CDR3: TGTGCCAGCAGCCAAGCTGGTGGTCAAGCCGCCTACGAGCAGTACTTC. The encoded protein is CASSQAGGQAAYEQYF.

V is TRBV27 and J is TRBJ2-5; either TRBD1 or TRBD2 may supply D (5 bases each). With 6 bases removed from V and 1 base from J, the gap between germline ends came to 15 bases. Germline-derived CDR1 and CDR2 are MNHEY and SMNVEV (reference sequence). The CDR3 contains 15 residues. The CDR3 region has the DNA TGTGCCAGCAGACAGGTGGGAGTCACCCAAGAGACCCAGTACTTC. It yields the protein CASRQVGVTQETQYF.

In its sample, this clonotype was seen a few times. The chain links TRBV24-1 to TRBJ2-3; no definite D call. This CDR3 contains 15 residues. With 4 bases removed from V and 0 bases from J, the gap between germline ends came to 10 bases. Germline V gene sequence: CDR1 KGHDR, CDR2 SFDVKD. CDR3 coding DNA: TGTGCCACCAGTGAGGTTGCGGCTAGCACAGATACGCAGTATTTT. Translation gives CATSEVAASTDTQYF.

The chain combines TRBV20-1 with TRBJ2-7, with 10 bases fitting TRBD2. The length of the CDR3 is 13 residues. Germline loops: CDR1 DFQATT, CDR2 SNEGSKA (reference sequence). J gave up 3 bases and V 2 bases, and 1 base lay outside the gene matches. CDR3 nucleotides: TGCAGTGCTAGACGGACTAGCGGCTACGAGCAGTACTTC. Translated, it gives CSARRTSGYEQYF.

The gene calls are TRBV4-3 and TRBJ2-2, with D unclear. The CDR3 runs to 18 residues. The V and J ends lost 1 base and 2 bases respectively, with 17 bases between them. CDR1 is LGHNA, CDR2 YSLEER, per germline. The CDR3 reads CASSQVVALVFNTGELFF. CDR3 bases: TGCGCCAGCAGCCAAGTTGTAGCCCTGGTCTTTAACACCGGGGAGCTGTTTTTT.

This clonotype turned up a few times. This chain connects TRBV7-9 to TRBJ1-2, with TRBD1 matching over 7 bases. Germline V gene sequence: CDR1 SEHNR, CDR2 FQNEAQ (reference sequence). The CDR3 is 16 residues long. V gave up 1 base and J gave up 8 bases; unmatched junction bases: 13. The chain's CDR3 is CASSLVQGQNPRGYTF. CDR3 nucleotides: TGTGCCAGCAGCTTAGTACAGGGGCAGAACCCCAGAGGCTACACCTTC.

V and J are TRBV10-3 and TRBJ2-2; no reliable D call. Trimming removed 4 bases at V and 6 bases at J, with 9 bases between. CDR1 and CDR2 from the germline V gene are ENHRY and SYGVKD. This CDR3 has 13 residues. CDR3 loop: CAISVLGSGELFF. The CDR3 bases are TGTGCCATCAGTGTCCTGGGATCCGGGGAGCTGTTTTTT.